This T cell receptor beta chain is drawn from a study of OX40 agonist ivuxolimab in advanced cancers. Whole-study context: Earlier anti-PD-1, anti-PD-L1 or anti-CTLA-4 therapy was permitted; about 39% had received some. Points from the study as a whole: CD4+ T cells averaged fewer expanded clones than CD8+ T cells. Some nonresponders additionally presented with little normalized T-cell clonal expansion. At 0.1 to 3.0 mg/kg, CD4+ and CD8+ blood T cells expanded clonally by week 6.

A note on this clone: Its antigen is undetermined.

Libraries were prepared by immunoSEQ multiplex PCR; TCRdb keeps only in-frame clonotypes and omits some of them. Among more than 40,000 clones listed, around 77% were seen once. The sequence came from an adult with an advanced solid tumor such as melanoma, head and neck, liver or kidney cancer. This specimen consisted of CD4+ or CD8+ T cells sorted from blood, obtained in a trial of the OX40 agonist ivuxolimab.

The CDR3 bases are TGTGCCAGCAGCATAGACAGCACCGGGGAGCTGTTTTTT. As protein: CASSIDSTGELFF. The chain carries TRBV28 and TRBJ2-2; tentatively, D is TRBD1 (5 bases). The CDR3 has 13 residues. The germline V gene has CDR1 MDHEN and CDR2 SYDVKM. V was pared by 6 bases and J by 4 bases, with 9 bases between.